Following are 17 T cell receptor beta chains from one sample sequenced in a study of CD4 and CD8 cells across lung adenocarcinoma regions. MiXCR, run by TCRdb on the PCR reads, gives a single entry per CDR3 protein. The table includes around 15,000 distinct CDR3 sequences, roughly three fifths detected once. Sample: CD8+ T cells from the center of a lung tumor. The receptors here all came from a female donor with lung adenocarcinoma. The CD4 and CD8 labels of this study may be unreliable.

V and J are TRBV10-3 and TRBJ2-5, with 9 bases matching TRBD2. Germline V CDR1 and CDR2: ENHRY, SYGVKD. The CDR3 runs 15 residues. Losses at the gene ends were 11 bases for V and 2 bases for J; bases not matched to a gene: 12. This CDR3 is CAGGRGGRGQETQYF. As DNA, the CDR3 is TGTGCCGGGGGGCGGGGGGGCCGGGGGCAAGAGACCCAGTACTTC.

This rearrangement joins TRBV6-5 to TRBJ2-3; tentatively, D is TRBD1 (6 bases). The DNA end is a closer match to TRBJ2-7, so the J assignment may be wrong. The CDR3 extends over 19 amino acids. Germline V lookup: CDR1 MNHEY, CDR2 SVGAGI. CDR3 region: CASSYTCFMGLGDKDTQYF. CDR3 sequence (DNA): TGTGCCAGCAGTTACACTTGCTTTATGGGGCTGGGGGACAAAGATACGCAGTACTTC.

The rearrangement uses TRBV6-1 and TRBJ2-3; 7 bases are shared with TRBD1. The CDR3 spans 16 residues. Germline loops: CDR1 MNHNS, CDR2 SASEGT. V shed 4 bases, J shed 9 bases, and the junction held 16 bases outside the gene matches. DNA of the CDR3: TGTGCCAGCAGTGCTAGGGGGCAGCCAGCCACAAACACGCAGTATTTT. Protein: CASSARGQPATNTQYF.

The sample holds a few counts of this clonotype. This sequence joins TRBV12-2 and TRBJ2-1; TRBD2 is the table's D call and was not checked against the DNA. TRBV12-2 is a pseudogene segment. The CDR3 spans 22 residues. The CDR3 here is CVPSFCGSLCIEGASSEVPCCF. The CDR3 DNA reads TGTGTCCCAAGCTTCTGTGGGTCTCTTTGCATTGAGGGTGCAAGCTCAGAGGTGCCTTGCTGCTTC.

This chain uses TRBV6-1 with TRBJ2-3; D gene uncertain. Germline-derived CDR1 and CDR2 are MNHNS and SASEGT. The CDR3 covers 13 residues. The ends were cut back, 6 bases at V and 14 bases at J, with 21 bases in the middle. As DNA, the CDR3 is TGTGCCAGCAGGGGTATGTGTACCGAGGAGCTGTATTTT. Protein: CASRGMCTEELYF.

This clonotype is labeled medium-sized. This sequence joins TRBV6-1 and TRBJ1-2; TRBD1 matches 8 bases. J was trimmed by 8 bases and V by 3 bases; bases with no gene match: 8. This CDR3 is built from 14 residues. Germline V gives CDR1 MNHNS, CDR2 SASEGT. The CDR3 sequence is CASSDSRDRLGYTF. For the CDR3, the DNA is TGTGCCAGCAGTGACAGCCGGGACAGGCTCGGCTACACCTTC.

DNA of the CDR3: TGCGCCAGCAGTGAGTCCGGGACTAGCGGGCTCATCGGGGGCGGGGAGCTGTTTTTT. It translates to CASSESGTSGLIGGGELFF. The V gene is TRBV10-2, the J gene TRBJ2-2, with 12 bases fitting TRBD2. After removal of 0 bases from V and 7 bases from J, the junction contained 12 bases not matched to a gene. Germline values: CDR1 WSHSY, CDR2 SAAADI. This CDR3 comprises 19 residues.

Remarks on this clonotype: Germline and junction disagree at one end, which may indicate a read error. This chain links TRBV25-1 with TRBJ2-4, with 8 positions matching TRBD2. The J call may be wrong; the DNA end is better matched by TRBJ2-5. Germline V gene lookup returns CDR1 MGHDK and CDR2 SYGVNS. This CDR3 region has 14 residues. CDR3 in amino acids: CAGSGGRDQKTQYF. CDR3 nucleotide sequence: TGTGCGGGGAGCGGGGGCCGAGACCAAAAGACCCAGTACTTC.

V usage is TRBV6-1 and J usage is TRBJ1-1, with 9 bases identical to TRBD1. This CDR3 has 15 amino acids. Germline values: CDR1 MNHNS, CDR2 SASEGT. V gave up 6 bases and J gave up 4 bases; unmatched junction bases: 9. Here the CDR3 DNA reads TGTGCCAGCAGGGCAACCGGGACAGGGCTCACTGAAGCTTTCTTT. The encoded protein is CASRATGTGLTEAFF.

The chain links TRBV6-1 to TRBJ1-5; 7 bases are a match to TRBD1. The CDR3 totals 15 residues. Germline V gives CDR1 MNHNS, CDR2 SASEGT. V was pared by 6 bases and J by 16 bases, with 21 bases of the junction left unmatched. The DNA for the CDR3 is TGTGCCAGCAGGGTAACAGGGGATAGCAATCAGCCCCTCCATTTT. It codes for CASRVTGDSNQPLHF.

V gene TRBV4-1 combines with J gene TRBJ2-5, with 8 bases identical to TRBD1. The ends lost 2 bases at V and 1 base at J; junction bases unmatched: 9. CDR1 and CDR2 from the germline V gene are MGHRA and YSYEKL. The CDR3 runs to 17 residues. This CDR3 is CASSQPDRDTFQETQYF. The CDR3 DNA reads TGCGCCAGCAGCCAACCGGACAGGGACACTTTCCAAGAGACCCAGTACTTC.

This clonotype was observed a few times. The genes are TRBV6-1 and TRBJ2-7; D gene unclear. Germline V gene data show CDR1 as MNHNS and CDR2 as SASEGT. Trimming took off 5 bases at V and 3 bases at J, with 5 bases between the two ends. The CDR3 runs to 11 residues. The CDR3 here is CASSRIYEQYF. The CDR3 bases are TGTGCCAGCAGTCGCATCTACGAGCAGTACTTC.

This clonotype was counted between two and nine times. The J gene is TRBJ2-1, the V gene TRBV10-3; TRBD2 is a possible D gene (7 bases). The end of the DNA is better explained by TRBJ2-7, so the J call may be wrong. This CDR3 has 15 residues. Germline V gene sequence: CDR1 ENHRY, CDR2 SYGVKD. The CDR3, as DNA: TGTGCCGGGGGTCCGGGGGGCGGGGGCCAAGATACGCAGTACTTC. Translating it yields CAGGPGGGGQDTQYF.

As for this clonotype: At one end, the junction sequence differs from germline, possibly due to a read error. This sequence joins TRBV10-2 and TRBJ2-5; D is possibly TRBD1 (7 bases). The J call could be wrong; TRBJ2-3 is a better fit for the DNA end. Germline CDR1 and CDR2: WSHSY and SAAADI. This CDR3 is 17 amino acids long. The CDR3 protein is CASSERPGRGAADTQYF. The CDR3 DNA reads as TGCGCCAGCAGTGAGCGGCCCGGCAGGGGGGCCGCAGATACCCAGTATTTT.

Judged by abundance, this clonotype is medium-sized. The gene calls are TRBV6-5 and TRBJ1-2; D not resolved. CDR1 is MNHEY and CDR2 is SVGAGI in the germline V gene. There are 13 residues in the CDR3. V was trimmed by 5 bases and J by 0 bases, leaving 7 bases between them. The CDR3 spells CASSPTSNYGYTF. CDR3 DNA sequence: TGTGCCAGCAGTCCGACCTCTAACTATGGCTACACCTTC.

The V gene is TRBV6-1, the J gene TRBJ2-3; a weak D match, TRBD2 (6 bases). The V and J ends lost 7 bases and 9 bases respectively, with 20 bases between them. The germline gives CDR1 MNHNS, CDR2 SASEGT. This CDR3 spans 14 amino acids. The CDR3 loop reads CASTGVLDKDTQYF. The CDR3 DNA sequence: TGTGCCAGCACGGGGGTGCTAGACAAAGACACGCAGTATTTT.

This clonotype has just one count. This chain uses TRBV27 with TRBJ2-3, with D perhaps matching TRBD1 or TRBD2 (5 bases each). The CDR3 extends over 15 amino acids. Germline V lookup: CDR1 MNHEY, CDR2 SMNVEV (reference sequence). Trimming cost V 11 bases and J 2 bases, with 20 bases left between them. CDR3 DNA sequence: TGTGCCGGGGGTTTCCGCGGCACCGACACAGATACGCAGTATTTT. Encoded protein: CAGGFRGTDTDTQYF.